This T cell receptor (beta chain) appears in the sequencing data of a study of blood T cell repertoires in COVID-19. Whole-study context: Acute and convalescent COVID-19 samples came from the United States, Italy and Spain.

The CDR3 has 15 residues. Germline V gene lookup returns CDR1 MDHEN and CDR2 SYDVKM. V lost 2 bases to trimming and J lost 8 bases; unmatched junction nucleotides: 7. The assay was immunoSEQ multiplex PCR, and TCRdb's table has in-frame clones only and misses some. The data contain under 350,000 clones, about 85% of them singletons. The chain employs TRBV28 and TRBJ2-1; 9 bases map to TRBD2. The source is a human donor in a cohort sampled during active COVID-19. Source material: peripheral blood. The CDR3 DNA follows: TGTGCCAGCAGTTTAGTGTCTAGCGGGATAGATGAGCAGTTCTTC. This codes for CASSLVSSGIDEQFF.